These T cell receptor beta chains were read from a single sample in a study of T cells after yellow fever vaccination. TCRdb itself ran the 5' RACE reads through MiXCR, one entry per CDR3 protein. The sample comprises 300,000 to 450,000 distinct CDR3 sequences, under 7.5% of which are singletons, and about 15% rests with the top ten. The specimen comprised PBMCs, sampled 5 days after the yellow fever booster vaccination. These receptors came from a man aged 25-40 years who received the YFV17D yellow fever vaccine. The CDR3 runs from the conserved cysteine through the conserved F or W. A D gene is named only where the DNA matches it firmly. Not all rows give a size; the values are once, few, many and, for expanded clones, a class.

CDR3 DNA: TGCGCCAGCAGCCAGCCACCAGGGGGCGTGAAGTTCTTC
CDR3 protein: CASSQPPGGVKFF
V gene: TRBV4-1
D gene: TRBD1
J gene: TRBJ2-1
clone size: -

CDR3 DNA: TGTGCCAGCAGCTTTCAAGGAACTGGGGCCAACGTCCTGACTTTC
CDR3 protein: CASSFQGTGANVLTF
V gene: TRBV5-6
D gene: -
J gene: TRBJ2-6
clone size: many

CDR3 DNA: TGTGCCATCAGTGAAGCCAGGGGGCTCGTAGAGACCCAGTACTTC
CDR3 protein: CAISEARGLVETQYF
V gene: TRBV10-3
D gene: TRBD1
J gene: TRBJ2-5
clone size: many

CDR3 DNA: TGTGCCAGCAGCCCAAACCCCGGGACAGGGTGGTCCGGAGAGACCCAGTACTTC
CDR3 protein: CASSPNPGTGWSGETQYF
V gene: TRBV9
D gene: TRBD1
J gene: TRBJ2-5
clone size: many

CDR3 DNA: TGTGCCATCCCCTCCTCGACGCAGTATTTT
CDR3 protein: CAIPSSTQYF
V gene: TRBV10-3
D gene: -
J gene: TRBJ2-3
clone size: few

CDR3 DNA: TGCAGTGCTAGGCAGGCGAACACCGGGGAGCTGTTTTTT
CDR3 protein: CSARQANTGELFF
V gene: TRBV20-1
D gene: -
J gene: TRBJ2-2
clone size: many

CDR3 DNA: TGTGCCAGCAGTCAACCCCCCTACAGGGTTAACGAGCAGTACTTC
CDR3 protein: CASSQPPYRVNEQYF
V gene: TRBV28
D gene: -
J gene: TRBJ2-7
clone size: few

CDR3 DNA: TGTGCCATCAGTGATTTTAGCGGTGTAGCGGGAGCAGGAGACGAGCAGTACTTC
CDR3 protein: CAISDFSGVAGAGDEQYF
V gene: TRBV10-3
D gene: TRBD2
J gene: TRBJ2-7
clone size: -

CDR3 DNA: TGCAGCGTCGAACAGGGGGCCTACGAGCAGTACTTC
CDR3 protein: CSVEQGAYEQYF
V gene: TRBV29-1
D gene: TRBD1
J gene: TRBJ2-7
clone size: many

CDR3 DNA: TGCGCCAGCGGCGGGGGGGCGGCAGAGACCCAGTACTTC
CDR3 protein: CASGGGAAETQYF
V gene: TRBV5-1
D gene: TRBD2
J gene: TRBJ2-5
clone size: -

CDR3 DNA: TGTGCCAGCAGCGTAGGAGTCGGCGGACTCACTGAAGCTTTCTTT
CDR3 protein: CASSVGVGGLTEAFF
V gene: TRBV9
D gene: -
J gene: TRBJ1-1
clone size: -

CDR3 DNA: TGTGCCAGCAGCTCTTACCAACCCCGGCGGGGGTACGAGCAGTACTTC
CDR3 protein: CASSSYQPRRGYEQYF
V gene: TRBV7-2
D gene: TRBD2
J gene: TRBJ2-7
clone size: -

CDR3 DNA: TGTGCCAGCAGCTTAGGCAGGAACACTGAAGCTTTCTTT
CDR3 protein: CASSLGRNTEAFF
V gene: TRBV7-8
D gene: -
J gene: TRBJ1-1
clone size: many

CDR3 DNA: TGTGCCAGCAACTCCCCACCGGTAGATACGCAGTATTTT
CDR3 protein: CASNSPPVDTQYF
V gene: TRBV6-6
D gene: -
J gene: TRBJ2-3
clone size: -

CDR3 DNA: TGTGCCAGCAGCTTAAGGCCTAGCGGAACAGATACGCAGTATTTT
CDR3 protein: CASSLRPSGTDTQYF
V gene: TRBV7-3
D gene: TRBD2
J gene: TRBJ2-3
clone size: many

CDR3 DNA: TGCGCCAGCAGCCAGGACCCACTAGCGGGAGGTGCCTACGAGCAGTACTTC
CDR3 protein: CASSQDPLAGGAYEQYF
V gene: TRBV4-1
D gene: TRBD2
J gene: TRBJ2-7
clone size: -

CDR3 DNA: TGTGCCAGCAGCCAAGCTTTGGGTTCCAAAAACATTCAGTACTTC
CDR3 protein: CASSQALGSKNIQYF
V gene: TRBV14
D gene: -
J gene: TRBJ2-4
clone size: -

CDR3 DNA: TGTGCCAGCAGTTTGTCACCAGGGGTATACAATGAGCAGTTCTTC
CDR3 protein: CASSLSPGVYNEQFF
V gene: TRBV12-3/TRBV12-4
D gene: -
J gene: TRBJ2-1
clone size: -

CDR3 DNA: TGTGCCAGCAGTGAAGAGGGCAGTGGCAATCAGCCCCAGCATTTT
CDR3 protein: CASSEEGSGNQPQHF
V gene: TRBV6-1
D gene: -
J gene: TRBJ1-5
clone size: -

CDR3 DNA: TGTGCCAGCAGCTTTACAGGGTACTACGAGCAGTACTTC
CDR3 protein: CASSFTGYYEQYF
V gene: TRBV7-2
D gene: -
J gene: TRBJ2-7
clone size: -

CDR3 DNA: TGTGCCAGTAACCTCCGGGTCGGGTACAATGAGCAGTTCTTC
CDR3 protein: CASNLRVGYNEQFF
V gene: TRBV19
D gene: -
J gene: TRBJ2-1
clone size: few

CDR3 DNA: TGTGCCAGCTCACCGCCGGTCGTAGAGACCCAGTACTTC
CDR3 protein: CASSPPVVETQYF
V gene: TRBV18
D gene: -
J gene: TRBJ2-5
clone size: many

CDR3 DNA: TGCAGTGCTACTTCGTTTTATGGCTACACCTTC
CDR3 protein: CSATSFYGYTF
V gene: TRBV20-1
D gene: -
J gene: TRBJ1-2
clone size: few

CDR3 DNA: TGCAGTGCTAGAGAAGTGTCGACCACTTCCTACGAGCAGTACTTC
CDR3 protein: CSAREVSTTSYEQYF
V gene: TRBV20-1
D gene: -
J gene: TRBJ2-7
clone size: few

CDR3 DNA: TGTGCCAGCAGCCCCAGCAACCAGGAGACCCAGTACTTC
CDR3 protein: CASSPSNQETQYF
V gene: TRBV12-3/TRBV12-4
D gene: -
J gene: TRBJ2-5
clone size: many

CDR3 DNA: TGTGCCAGCAGAATTCGAGAGGTCGGGGAGCTGTTTTTT
CDR3 protein: CASRIREVGELFF
V gene: TRBV2
D gene: -
J gene: TRBJ2-2
clone size: -

CDR3 DNA: TGTGCCAGTAGTATTATGGAGGTTTCAGGGAGCTACACCTTC
CDR3 protein: CASSIMEVSGSYTF
V gene: TRBV19
D gene: -
J gene: TRBJ1-2
clone size: -

CDR3 DNA: TGTGCCAGCAGTTTACGAGGTCTGGGGGAGCTGTTTTTT
CDR3 protein: CASSLRGLGELFF
V gene: TRBV12-3/TRBV12-4
D gene: -
J gene: TRBJ2-2
clone size: -

CDR3 DNA: TGCAGTGCTAGAGGTTCAGGGGAGAACACCGGGGAGCTGTTTTTT
CDR3 protein: CSARGSGENTGELFF
V gene: TRBV20-1
D gene: -
J gene: TRBJ2-2
clone size: -

CDR3 DNA: TGTGCCAGCAGCCGAGTAGCGGGAGTCTCCTACAATGAGCAGTTCTTC
CDR3 protein: CASSRVAGVSYNEQFF
V gene: TRBV14
D gene: TRBD2
J gene: TRBJ2-1
clone size: few

CDR3 DNA: TGTGCCAGCAGCTTAAGGGGGGGGACTCCTCACAAATTTTCCAATGAGCAGTTCTTC
CDR3 protein: CASSLRGGTPHKFSNEQFF
V gene: TRBV11-2
D gene: -
J gene: TRBJ2-1
clone size: few

CDR3 DNA: TGCAGTGCAATTAGCGGGACGGCGGCCGGGGAGCTGTTTTTT
CDR3 protein: CSAISGTAAGELFF
V gene: TRBV20-1
D gene: TRBD2
J gene: TRBJ2-2
clone size: many

CDR3 DNA: TGCAGTGCCACCCCCGGGGGCCTGAACACTGAAGCTTTCTTT
CDR3 protein: CSATPGGLNTEAFF
V gene: TRBV20-1
D gene: -
J gene: TRBJ1-1
clone size: few

CDR3 DNA: TGCAGTGCTAGGGGTCGGGGGGAGACCCAGTACTTC
CDR3 protein: CSARGRGETQYF
V gene: TRBV20-1
D gene: -
J gene: TRBJ2-5
clone size: few

CDR3 DNA: TGCGCCAGCAGCCAAGAGGAGGGCCGATCAGGAGATACGCAGTATTTT
CDR3 protein: CASSQEEGRSGDTQYF
V gene: TRBV4-3
D gene: -
J gene: TRBJ2-3
clone size: many

CDR3 DNA: TGCAGTGCTAGACAACTTGAGTGGTGGGAGACCCAGTACTTC
CDR3 protein: CSARQLEWWETQYF
V gene: TRBV20-1
D gene: -
J gene: TRBJ2-5
clone size: -

CDR3 DNA: TGCAGCGTTGGGTACTGGAGCGGTGGCACCGGGGAGCTGTTTTTT
CDR3 protein: CSVGYWSGGTGELFF
V gene: TRBV29-1
D gene: -
J gene: TRBJ2-2
clone size: -

CDR3 DNA: TGCGCCAGCAGCCAAGACTTAGGGGACAGGGTATTCTCTGGGGCCAACGTCCTGACTTTC
CDR3 protein: CASSQDLGDRVFSGANVLTF
V gene: TRBV4-3
D gene: TRBD1
J gene: TRBJ2-6
clone size: few

CDR3 DNA: TGTGCCAGCAGGGGGCTCTCGGAGACCCAGTACTTC
CDR3 protein: CASRGLSETQYF
V gene: TRBV27
D gene: -
J gene: TRBJ2-5
clone size: -

CDR3 DNA: TGCGCCAGCAGCACTAGTTATGCGGATACGCAGTATTTT
CDR3 protein: CASSTSYADTQYF
V gene: TRBV5-1
D gene: -
J gene: TRBJ2-3
clone size: many

CDR3 DNA: TGTGCCAGCAGTTCCCAGTGGCGGAACCAAGAGACCCAGTACTTC
CDR3 protein: CASSSQWRNQETQYF
V gene: TRBV6-5
D gene: -
J gene: TRBJ2-5
clone size: few

CDR3 DNA: TGTGCCAGCAGCCGCCAACTAGCGGGAACAGATACGCAGTATTTT
CDR3 protein: CASSRQLAGTDTQYF
V gene: TRBV14
D gene: TRBD2
J gene: TRBJ2-3
clone size: few

CDR3 DNA: TGCAGTGCTACCGGACTGTTTAATCAGCCCCAGCATTTT
CDR3 protein: CSATGLFNQPQHF
V gene: TRBV20-1
D gene: -
J gene: TRBJ1-5
clone size: -

CDR3 DNA: TGTGCCAGCAGCCCCGATATAGGTACAGATACGCAGTATTTT
CDR3 protein: CASSPDIGTDTQYF
V gene: TRBV28
D gene: -
J gene: TRBJ2-3
clone size: -

CDR3 DNA: TGCGCCAGCAGCTTGGGACTAGCGGGAGTAATAGAGACCCAGTACTTC
CDR3 protein: CASSLGLAGVIETQYF
V gene: TRBV5-1
D gene: TRBD2
J gene: TRBJ2-5
clone size: few

CDR3 DNA: TGTGCCAGCAGCCCGGGACAGGGCACCTCAGGCGACTATGGCTACACCTTC
CDR3 protein: CASSPGQGTSGDYGYTF
V gene: TRBV21-1
D gene: -
J gene: TRBJ1-2
clone size: few